This T cell receptor beta chain originates from a study of blood T cells in healthy people across ages. In each sample, at least 6.5 million PBMCs were isolated. Each sample yielded at least 6 micrograms of PBMC total RNA. PCR was performed a second time for about 6 to 11 cycles using a sample-barcoded 5' primer and a J-beta primer mix. Per sample, CDR3-containing paired-end reads numbered at least 2.5 million. TCRdb re-analysed the 5' RACE reads in MiXCR, keeping a single row per CDR3 protein. This sample yields 1,300,000 or so distinct CDR3 sequences, of which 59% are seen a single time; 6.7% belongs to the top ten. This TCR came from a man between 18 and 29 years old in good health. What was sequenced was blood.

The CDR3 protein is CSALAGGLNTQYF. The CDR3 nucleotides are TGCAGTGCTTTAGCGGGGGGATTGAATACGCAGTATTTT. J is TRBJ2-3 and V is TRBV20-1; 10 bases are shared with TRBD2. After removal of 5 bases from V and 7 bases from J, the junction contained 6 bases not matched to a gene. Germline V gene data show CDR1 as DFQATT and CDR2 as SNEGSKA (reference sequence). The CDR3 is 13 amino acids.